This T cell receptor beta chain originates from a study of T-cell memory formation after mild COVID-19. Findings and caveats of the study: CD4+ contracting clones were mainly CM and EM; CD8+ ones, EMRA.

TCRdb passed the 5' RACE reads through MiXCR, listing each CDR3 protein once. The data hold 190,000 or so distinct CDR3 sequences, with 27% observed a single time. There are 14 residues in the CDR3. V lost 1 base and J 1 base, leaving 5 bases between the germline ends. In germline, CDR1 is LGHNA, CDR2 YSLEER. With regard to this clonotype: Antigen specificity is unknown.

Material for sequencing was PBMCs or a T cell subset sorted from them (not recorded which). The chain recombines TRBV4-3 with TRBJ1-5; D is unresolved. This TCR came from an adult woman who had mild COVID-19 (a few samples of this study predate the infection). Cell type and time point are not known. The DNA for the CDR3 is TGCGCCAGCAGCCAAGTTGCGAGCAATCAGCCCCAGCATTTT. Translated, it gives CASSQVASNQPQHF.